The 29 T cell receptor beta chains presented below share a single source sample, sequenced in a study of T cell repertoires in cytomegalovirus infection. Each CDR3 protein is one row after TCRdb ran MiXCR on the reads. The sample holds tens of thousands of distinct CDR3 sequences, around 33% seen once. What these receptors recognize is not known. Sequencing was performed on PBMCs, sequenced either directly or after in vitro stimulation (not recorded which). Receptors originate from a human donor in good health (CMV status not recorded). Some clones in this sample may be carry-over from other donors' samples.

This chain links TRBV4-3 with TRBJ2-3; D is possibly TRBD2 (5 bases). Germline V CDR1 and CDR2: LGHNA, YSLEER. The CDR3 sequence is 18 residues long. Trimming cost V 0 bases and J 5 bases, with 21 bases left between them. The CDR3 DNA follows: TGCGCCAGCAGCCAAGACAGTGGACGAGGAGGAGGAAGAGATACGCAGTATTTT. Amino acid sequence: CASSQDSGRGGGRDTQYF.

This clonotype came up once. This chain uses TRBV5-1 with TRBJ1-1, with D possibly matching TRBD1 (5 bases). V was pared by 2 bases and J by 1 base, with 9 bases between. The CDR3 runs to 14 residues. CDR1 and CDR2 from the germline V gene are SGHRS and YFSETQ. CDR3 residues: CASSFGASNTEAFF. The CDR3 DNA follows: TGCGCCAGCAGCTTCGGGGCCTCGAACACTGAAGCTTTCTTT.

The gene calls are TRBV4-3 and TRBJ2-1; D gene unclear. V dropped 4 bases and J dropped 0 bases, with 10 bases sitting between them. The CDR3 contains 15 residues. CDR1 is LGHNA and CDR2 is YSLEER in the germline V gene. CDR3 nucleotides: TGCGCCAGCAGCCTGGGTTCTATCTCCTACAATGAGCAGTTCTTC. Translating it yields CASSLGSISYNEQFF.

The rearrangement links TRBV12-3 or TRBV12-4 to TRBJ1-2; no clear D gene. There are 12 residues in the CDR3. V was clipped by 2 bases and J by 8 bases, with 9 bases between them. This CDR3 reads CASSLYKGGYTF. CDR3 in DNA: TGTGCCAGCAGTTTATATAAGGGAGGCTACACCTTC.

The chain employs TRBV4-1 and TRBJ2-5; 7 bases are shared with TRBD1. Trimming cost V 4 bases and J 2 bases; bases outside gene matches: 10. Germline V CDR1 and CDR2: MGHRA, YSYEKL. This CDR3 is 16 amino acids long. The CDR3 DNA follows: TGCGCCAGCAGCCCTAGAGGGACAGCAACTCAAGAGACCCAGTACTTC. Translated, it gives CASSPRGTATQETQYF.

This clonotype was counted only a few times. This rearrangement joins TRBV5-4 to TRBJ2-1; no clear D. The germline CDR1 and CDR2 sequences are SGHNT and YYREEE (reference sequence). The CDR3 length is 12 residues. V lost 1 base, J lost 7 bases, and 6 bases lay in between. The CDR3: CASSLSSNEQFF. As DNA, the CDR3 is TGTGCCAGCAGCTTGTCGAGTAATGAGCAGTTCTTC.

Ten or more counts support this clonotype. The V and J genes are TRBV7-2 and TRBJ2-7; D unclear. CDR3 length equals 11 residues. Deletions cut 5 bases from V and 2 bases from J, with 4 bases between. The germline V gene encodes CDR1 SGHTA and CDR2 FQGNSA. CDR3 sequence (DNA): TGTGCCAGCAGCCCCACCTACGAGCAGTACTTC. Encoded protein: CASSPTYEQYF.

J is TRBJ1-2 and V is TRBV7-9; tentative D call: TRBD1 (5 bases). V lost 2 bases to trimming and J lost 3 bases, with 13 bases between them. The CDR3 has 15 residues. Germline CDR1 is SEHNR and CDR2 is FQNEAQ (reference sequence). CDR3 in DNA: TGTGCCAGCAGCTTAAGGGGTACCCCTGACTATGGCTACACCTTC. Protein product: CASSLRGTPDYGYTF.

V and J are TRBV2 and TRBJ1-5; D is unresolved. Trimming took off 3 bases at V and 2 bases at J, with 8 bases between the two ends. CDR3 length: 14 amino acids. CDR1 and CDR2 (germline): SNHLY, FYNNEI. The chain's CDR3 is CASSDGGGNQPQHF. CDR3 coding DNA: TGTGCCAGCAGTGATGGCGGGGGCAATCAGCCCCAGCATTTT. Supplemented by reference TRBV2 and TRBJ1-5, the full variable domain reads EPEVTQTPSHQVTQMGQEVILRCVPISNHLYFYWYRQILGQKVEFLVSFYNNEISEKSEIFDDQFSVERPDGSNFTLKIRSTKLEDSAMYFCASSDGGGNQPQHFGDGTRLSIL.

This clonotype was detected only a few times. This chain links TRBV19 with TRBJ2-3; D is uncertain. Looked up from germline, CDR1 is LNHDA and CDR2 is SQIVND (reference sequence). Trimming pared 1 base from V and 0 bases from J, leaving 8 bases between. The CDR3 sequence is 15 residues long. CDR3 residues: CASSIGLPSTDTQYF. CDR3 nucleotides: TGTGCCAGTAGTATAGGCCTGCCTAGCACAGATACGCAGTATTTT.

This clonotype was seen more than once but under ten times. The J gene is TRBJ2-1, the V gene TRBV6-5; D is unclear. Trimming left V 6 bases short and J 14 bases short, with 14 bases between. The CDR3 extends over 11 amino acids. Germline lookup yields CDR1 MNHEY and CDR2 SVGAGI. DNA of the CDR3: TGTGCCAGCAGACGAGATAAGTTGGAGTTCTTC. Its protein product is CASRRDKLEFF.

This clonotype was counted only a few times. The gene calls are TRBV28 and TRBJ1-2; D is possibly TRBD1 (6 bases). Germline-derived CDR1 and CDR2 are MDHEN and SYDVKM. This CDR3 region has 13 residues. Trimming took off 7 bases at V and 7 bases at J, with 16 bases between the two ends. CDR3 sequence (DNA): TGTGCCAGCAACGGGGGCAGGTTGGGTGGCTACACCTTC. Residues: CASNGGRLGGYTF.

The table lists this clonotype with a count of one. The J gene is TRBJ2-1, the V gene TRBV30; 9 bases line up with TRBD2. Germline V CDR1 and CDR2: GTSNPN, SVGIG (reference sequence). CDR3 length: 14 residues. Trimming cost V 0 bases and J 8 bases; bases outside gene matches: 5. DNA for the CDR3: TGTGCCTGGAGTGTGGGACTAGCACTGGATGAGCAGTTCTTC. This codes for CAWSVGLALDEQFF.

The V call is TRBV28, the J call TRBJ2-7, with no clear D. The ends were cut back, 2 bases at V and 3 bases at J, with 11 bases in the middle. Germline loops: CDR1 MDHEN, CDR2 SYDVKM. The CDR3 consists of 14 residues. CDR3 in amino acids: CASSLRTVDYEQYF. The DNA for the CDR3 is TGTGCCAGCAGTTTACGAACAGTAGACTACGAGCAGTACTTC.

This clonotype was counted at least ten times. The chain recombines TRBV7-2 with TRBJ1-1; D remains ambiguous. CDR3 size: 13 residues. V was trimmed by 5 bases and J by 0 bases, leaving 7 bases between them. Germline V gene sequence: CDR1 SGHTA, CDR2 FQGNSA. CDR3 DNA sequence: TGTGCCAGCAGCCCTGGGTTGAACACTGAAGCTTTCTTT. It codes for CASSPGLNTEAFF.

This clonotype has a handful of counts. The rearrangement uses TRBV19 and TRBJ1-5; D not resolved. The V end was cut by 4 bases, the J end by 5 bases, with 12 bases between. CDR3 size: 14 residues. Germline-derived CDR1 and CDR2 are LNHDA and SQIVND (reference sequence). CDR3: CASSTRIGYQPQHF. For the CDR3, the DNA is TGTGCCAGTAGTACCAGAATAGGTTATCAGCCCCAGCATTTT.

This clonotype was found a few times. The DNA of the CDR3 is TGTGCCAGCAGCCTCCGCTTGGGGATTGAAGCTTTCTTT. Protein product: CASSLRLGIEAFF. The chain employs TRBV7-6 and TRBJ1-1; D remains ambiguous. Trimming left V 5 bases short and J 7 bases short, with 14 bases between. Germline V CDR1 and CDR2: SGHVS, FNYEAQ. The CDR3 consists of 13 residues. Looking up the rest from reference TRBV7-6 and TRBJ1-1 gives the full variable domain: GAGVSQSPRYKVTKRGQDVALRCDPISGHVSLYWYRQALGQGPEFLTYFNYEAQQDKSGLPNDRFSAERPEGSISTLTIQRTEQRDSAMYRCASSLRLGIEAFFGQGTRLTVV.

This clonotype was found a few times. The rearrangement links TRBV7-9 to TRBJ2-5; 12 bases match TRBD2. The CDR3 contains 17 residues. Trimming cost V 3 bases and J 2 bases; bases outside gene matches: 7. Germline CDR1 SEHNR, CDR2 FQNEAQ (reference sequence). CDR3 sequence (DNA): TGTGCCAGCAGCTTCAGCCTAGCGGGGGGGCCACAAGAGACCCAGTACTTC. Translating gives CASSFSLAGGPQETQYF.

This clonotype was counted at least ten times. For the CDR3, the DNA is TGTGCCATCAGTGAGGGGGCATCTAGCAATCAGCCCCAGCATTTT. Protein sequence: CAISEGASSNQPQHF. V and J are TRBV10-3 and TRBJ1-5; D is possibly TRBD1 (5 bases). With 2 bases removed from V and 0 bases from J, the gap between germline ends came to 8 bases. Germline CDR1 and CDR2: ENHRY and SYGVKD. CDR3 length: 15 amino acids.

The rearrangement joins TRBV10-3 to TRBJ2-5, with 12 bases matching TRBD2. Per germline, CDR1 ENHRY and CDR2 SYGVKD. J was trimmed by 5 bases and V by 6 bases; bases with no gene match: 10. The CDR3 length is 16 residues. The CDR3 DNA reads TGTGCCATCAGCCTAACTAGCGGGGGGACCGGGGAGACCCAGTACTTC. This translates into CAISLTSGGTGETQYF.

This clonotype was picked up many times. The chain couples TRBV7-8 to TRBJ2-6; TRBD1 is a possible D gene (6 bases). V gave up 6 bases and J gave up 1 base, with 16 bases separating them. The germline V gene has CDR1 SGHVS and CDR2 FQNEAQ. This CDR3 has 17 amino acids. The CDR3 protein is CASRSSGARSGANVLTF. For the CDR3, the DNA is TGTGCCAGCAGGTCTTCAGGGGCCCGGTCTGGGGCCAACGTCCTGACTTTC.

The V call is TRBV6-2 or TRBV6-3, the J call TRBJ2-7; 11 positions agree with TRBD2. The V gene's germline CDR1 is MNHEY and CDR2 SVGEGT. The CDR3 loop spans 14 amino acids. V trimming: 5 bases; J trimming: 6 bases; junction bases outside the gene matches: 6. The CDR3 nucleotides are TGTGCCAGCAGTACGACTAGCGGGGCTAGCGAGCAGTACTTC. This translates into CASSTTSGASEQYF.

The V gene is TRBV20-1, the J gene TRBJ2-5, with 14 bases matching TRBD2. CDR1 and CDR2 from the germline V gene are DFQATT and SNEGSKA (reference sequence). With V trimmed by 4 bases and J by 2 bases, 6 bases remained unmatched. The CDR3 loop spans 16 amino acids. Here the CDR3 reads CSATGLAGVRQETQYF. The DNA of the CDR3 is TGCAGTGCTACGGGACTAGCGGGAGTTCGGCAAGAGACCCAGTACTTC.

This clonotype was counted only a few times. This CDR3 reads CASSQVLGVSDYGYTF. DNA of the CDR3: TGCGCCAGCAGCCAAGTACTGGGGGTTTCGGACTATGGCTACACCTTC. The V and J genes are TRBV4-1 and TRBJ1-2; D possibly corresponds to TRBD1 (5 bases). Germline lookup yields CDR1 MGHRA and CDR2 YSYEKL. The CDR3 contains 16 residues. V was shortened by 1 base and J by 3 bases, with 15 bases between the two germline ends.

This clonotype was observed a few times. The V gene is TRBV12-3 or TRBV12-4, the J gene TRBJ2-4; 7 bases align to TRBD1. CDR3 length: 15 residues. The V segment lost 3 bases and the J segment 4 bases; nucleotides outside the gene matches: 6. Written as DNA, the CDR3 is TGTGCCAGCAGTTTGACCGGGACAGCTAAAAACATTCAGTACTTC. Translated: CASSLTGTAKNIQYF.

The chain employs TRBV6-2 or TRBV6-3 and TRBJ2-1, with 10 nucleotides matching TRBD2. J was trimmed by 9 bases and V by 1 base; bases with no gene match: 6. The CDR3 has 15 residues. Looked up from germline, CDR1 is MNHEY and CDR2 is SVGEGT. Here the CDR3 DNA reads TGTGCCAGCAGTTACTTGTCTAGCGGGAGCAGTGAGCAGTTCTTC. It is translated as CASSYLSSGSSEQFF.

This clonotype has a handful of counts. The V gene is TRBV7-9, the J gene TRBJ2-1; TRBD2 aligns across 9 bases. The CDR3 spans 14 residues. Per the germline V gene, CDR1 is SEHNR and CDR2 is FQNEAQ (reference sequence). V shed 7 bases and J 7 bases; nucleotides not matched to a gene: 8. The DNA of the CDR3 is TGTGCCAGCATAGCGGGGGCCCTTCGTAATGAGCAGTTCTTC. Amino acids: CASIAGALRNEQFF.

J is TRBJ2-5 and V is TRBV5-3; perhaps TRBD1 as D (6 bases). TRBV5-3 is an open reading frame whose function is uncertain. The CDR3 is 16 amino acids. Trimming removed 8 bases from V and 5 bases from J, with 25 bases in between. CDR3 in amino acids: CASSRDSTGLGETQYF. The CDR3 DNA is TGTGCCAGCAGCCGCGACTCAACAGGGTTGGGGGAGACCCAGTACTTC.

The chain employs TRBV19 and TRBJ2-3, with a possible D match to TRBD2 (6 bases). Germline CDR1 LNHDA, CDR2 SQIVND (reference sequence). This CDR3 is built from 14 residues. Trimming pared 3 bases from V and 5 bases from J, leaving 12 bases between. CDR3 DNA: TGTGCCAGTAGTATCTTGCGGGGCGGAGATACGCAGTATTTT. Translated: CASSILRGGDTQYF.